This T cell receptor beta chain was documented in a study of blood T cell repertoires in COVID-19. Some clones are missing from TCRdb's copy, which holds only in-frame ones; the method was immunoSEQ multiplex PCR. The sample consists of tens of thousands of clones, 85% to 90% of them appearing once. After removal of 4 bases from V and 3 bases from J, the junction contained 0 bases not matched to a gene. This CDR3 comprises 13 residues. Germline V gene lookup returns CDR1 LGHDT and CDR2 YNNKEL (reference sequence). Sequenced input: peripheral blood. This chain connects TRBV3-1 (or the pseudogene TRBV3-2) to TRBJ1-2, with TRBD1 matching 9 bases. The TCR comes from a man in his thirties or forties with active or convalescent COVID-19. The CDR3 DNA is TGTGCCAGCAGCCGGACAGGGGACTATGGCTACACCTTC. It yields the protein CASSRTGDYGYTF.